These T cell receptor beta chains were read from a single sample in a study of blood T cell repertoires in COVID-19. TCRdb keeps only in-frame clones here, not all; method: immunoSEQ multiplex PCR. This table has hundreds of thousands of clones, approximately 80% appearing once. Specimen: PBMCs or T cells enriched from blood (not recorded which). The origin of the receptors is a man aged 25 to 40 with acute COVID-19. CDR3s include the opening cysteine and the closing phenylalanine or tryptophan. D genes are given only for firm matches. The listing skips clone size in some rows; elsewhere it reads once, few, many or a size class.

>TRBV7-2|.|16|TRBJ2-3|many
CASSPRTGIFTDTQYF
TGTGCCAGCAGCCCCCGAACAGGTATCTTCACAGATACGCAGTATTTT
>TRBV2|.|12|TRBJ2-7|few
CASSVIGYEQYF
TGTGCCAGCAGTGTAATCGGTTACGAGCAGTACTTC
>TRBV6-6|TRBD2|16|TRBJ2-7|.
CASSHAGGGGSYEQYF
TGTGCCAGCAGTCACGCGGGAGGTGGGGGGTCCTACGAGCAGTACTTC
>TRBV11-2|TRBD1|12|TRBJ1-6|.
CASRGTDSPLHF
TGTGCCAGCAGGGGGACAGACTCACCCCTCCACTTT
>TRBV7-9|TRBD1|14|TRBJ1-2|.
CASSLRQGFYGYTF
TGTGCCAGCAGCCTCCGACAGGGGTTCTATGGCTACACCTTC
>TRBV3-1/TRBV3-2|.|16|TRBJ2-7|once
CASSQVSGIYAHEQYF
TGTGCCAGCAGCCAAGTTAGCGGCATCTACGCTCACGAGCAGTACTTC
>TRBV18|.|13|TRBJ2-1|.
CASSRETHNEQFF
TGTGCCAGCTCACGGGAGACTCACAATGAGCAGTTCTTC
>TRBV6-7|.|12|TRBJ2-7|.
CASSYSSGQRYF
TGTGCCAGCAGTTACTCTTCGGGACAAAGGTACTTC
>TRBV11-2|.|17|TRBJ1-1|.
CASSFRPTAGMNTEAFF
TGTGCCAGCAGCTTCAGACCCACCGCAGGCATGAACACTGAAGCTTTCTTT
>TRBV10-1|.|12|TRBJ1-5|few
CASSAPGQPQHF
TGCGCCAGCAGTGCGCCAGGGCAGCCCCAGCATTTT
>TRBV9|.|14|TRBJ2-7|few
CASSVDAAGGEQYF
TGTGCCAGCAGCGTAGATGCTGCCGGAGGGGAGCAGTACTTC
>TRBV5-6|.|12|TRBJ2-7|.
CASSFIPDEQYF
TGTGCCAGCAGCTTCATTCCAGACGAGCAGTACTTC